This T cell receptor (beta chain) was sequenced for a study of T-cell memory formation after mild COVID-19. The study, taken as a whole, reports: The CD4+ clones that contracted clustered mainly within CM and EM, and the CD8+ clones concentrated in EMRA.

The 5'RACE method, run with constant-segment primers, produced TCR alpha and TCR beta cDNA libraries (carrying sample barcodes and UMIs). One entry per CDR3 protein, called by TCRdb with MiXCR from the 5' RACE reads. The table records approximately 46,000 distinct CDR3 sequences, roughly 12% of them present only once. Germline assignment: CDR1 SGHKS and CDR2 YYEKEE (reference sequence). The CDR3 extends over 17 amino acids. The V and J ends lost 2 bases and 1 base respectively, with 13 bases between them. Note on this clonotype: Its antigen is as yet unknown.

Sample: PBMCs or a T cell subset sorted from them (not recorded which). The V and J genes are TRBV5-5 and TRBJ2-6; D unresolved. This receptor was obtained from a man aged 18 to 30 who had mild COVID-19 (a few samples of this study predate the infection). Cell type and time point are not known. This CDR3 reads CASSLRLSYSGANVLTF. The DNA for the CDR3 is TGTGCCAGCAGCTTAAGGCTGTCGTATTCTGGGGCCAACGTCCTGACTTTC.